This T cell receptor beta chain was documented in a study of persistence of HIV-infected CD4 T cells. On the study more broadly: Donors were ART-treated; their CMV- and Gag-responding CD4+ T cells were isolated.

The stimulus was an HIV-1 Gag 15-mer peptide pool, about 1 ug/peptide/mL. Memory cells lacking CD40L and CD69 with high CD45RO were sorted. CD8+ T cells were removed from PBMCs prior to stimulation. Germline V lookup: CDR1 MRHNA, CDR2 SNTAGT. The V gene lost 6 bases and the J gene lost 7 bases, with 18 bases spanning the gap. The CDR3 consists of 14 residues. This clone was seen a handful of times. Its antigen remains unknown. Study-level findings and limits: Antigen-responding cells were enriched for degenerate expanded CDR3beta sequences.

Sequencing used immunoSEQ version 4 in survey mode. Using immunoSEQ multiplex PCR, the repertoire was profiled, and TCRdb retains in-frame clones only, with some absent. The sample shows about 36,000 clones, around 86% of them seen only once. The chain combines TRBV6-4 with TRBJ1-1; D is uncertain. The material was cultured CD4+ T cells from PBMCs, obtained from a patient who received antiretroviral therapy. This TCR was recovered from an adult with HIV. The donor label of this sample is uncertain. The CDR3 is CASREQPRANEAFF. CDR3 sequence (DNA): TGTGCCAGCAGAGAACAGCCTAGGGCGAATGAAGCTTTCTTT.